The rows below give T cell receptor beta chains drawn from one sample of a study of cytotoxic CD8 clonotypes in ibrutinib-treated CLL. Sequencing used immunoSEQ multiplex PCR; TCRdb keeps in-frame clones, though not all of them. The repertoire holds more than 60,000 clones, with less than 90% as singletons. The specimen was PBMCs, collected after 24 months of ibrutinib treatment. These receptors were collected from a human donor with chronic lymphocytic leukemia. Each CDR3 is given with its conserved first and last residue. D genes are given only for firm matches. Clone size is given for some rows only: seen once, a few or many times, or a class if the clone is expanded.

CDR3aa	CDR3nt	d_gene	v_gene	j_gene	abundance
CASSWPPEQYF	TGTGCCAGCAGTTGGCCCCCCGAGCAGTACTTC	.	TRBV27	TRBJ2-7	.
CASSPVRREGWTGELFF	TGTGCCAGCAGCCCCGTTAGGCGGGAGGGGTGGACCGGGGAGCTGTTTTTT	TRBD2	TRBV7-6	TRBJ2-2	.
CASSKRAGYGYTF	TGTGCCAGCAGCAAACGAGCCGGATATGGCTACACCTTC	.	TRBV21-1	TRBJ1-2	.
CAGTSRIYGYTF	TGTGCGGGGACTTCGAGAATTTATGGCTACACCTTC	.	TRBV30	TRBJ1-2	.
CASSYYRGSYTDTQYF	TGTGCCAGCAGTTATTATCGGGGATCCTACACAGATACGCAGTATTTT	.	TRBV6-5	TRBJ2-3	.
CASSLETGASYEQYF	TGTGCCAGCAGCTTAGAAACGGGAGCCTCCTACGAGCAGTACTTC	.	TRBV11-2	TRBJ2-7	.
CAGTGQGDFYEQYF	TGTGCCGGAACTGGACAGGGAGATTTTTACGAGCAGTACTTC	TRBD1	TRBV30	TRBJ2-7	.
CASSYSPDSYEQYF	TGTGCCAGCAGTTACTCTCCGGACTCCTACGAGCAGTACTTC	.	TRBV6-5	TRBJ2-7	.
CASSIRPAGNYGYTF	TGTGCCAGTAGTATTCGCCCTGCGGGAAACTATGGCTACACCTTC	.	TRBV19	TRBJ1-2	.
CASSVGGLTYEQYF	TGCGCCAGCAGCGTCGGGGGACTTACCTACGAGCAGTACTTC	.	TRBV5-1	TRBJ2-7	.
CASSRDAPYEQYF	TGTGCCAGCAGTAGGGACGCACCCTACGAGCAGTACTTC	.	TRBV6-6	TRBJ2-7	.
CASSVDSRNSEAFF	TGTGCCAGCAGTGTGGACAGCCGAAACTCTGAAGCTTTCTTT	.	TRBV25-1	TRBJ1-1	.
CAISPNSGGALLENTEAFF	TGTGCCATCAGTCCTAATTCGGGGGGCGCCCTCCTTGAGAACACTGAAGCTTTCTTT	.	TRBV10-3	TRBJ1-1	.
CASSGGTGFGYTF	TGTGCCAGCAGCGGAGGGACAGGCTTTGGCTACACCTTC	TRBD1	TRBV9	TRBJ1-2	few
CATSRDGGYSYEQYF	TGTGCCACCAGCAGAGATGGGGGCTACTCCTACGAGCAGTACTTC	.	TRBV15	TRBJ2-7	.
CASSSSQDGYGYTF	TGTGCCAGCAGCTCCTCCCAGGATGGCTATGGCTACACCTTC	.	TRBV7-6	TRBJ1-2	.
CASSFTEHNEQFF	TGTGCCAGCAGCTTCACAGAGCACAATGAGCAGTTCTTC	.	TRBV5-4	TRBJ2-1	.
CASSGASGSYNEQFF	TGTGCCAGTAGCGGGGCTAGCGGGAGTTACAATGAGCAGTTCTTC	TRBD2	TRBV19	TRBJ2-1	once
CASSFYGGDGYTF	TGTGCCAGCAGCTTCTACGGGGGTGATGGCTACACCTTC	.	TRBV5-5	TRBJ1-2	.
CASSQEDSSNQPQHF	TGCGCCAGCAGCCAAGAAGACAGTAGCAATCAGCCCCAGCATTTT	.	TRBV4-3	TRBJ1-5	.
CATGPVQETQYF	TGTGCCACTGGACCTGTACAAGAGACCCAGTACTTC	.	TRBV10-3	TRBJ2-5	.
CASSTGSFSEQYF	TGTGCCAGCAGCACCGGCTCCTTCAGCGAGCAGTACTTC	.	TRBV6-1	TRBJ2-7	.
CASSPTGGAGGPSNEQFF	TGTGCCAGCAGCCCAACTGGGGGAGCGGGAGGGCCCTCCAATGAGCAGTTCTTC	TRBD2	TRBV5-4	TRBJ2-1	.
CASSLEGGPHQPQHF	TGCGCCAGCAGCTTGGAAGGGGGTCCCCATCAGCCCCAGCATTTT	.	TRBV5-1	TRBJ1-5	.
CASSAWGLGTEAFF	TGTGCCAGCAGCGCCTGGGGTCTCGGCACTGAAGCTTTCTTT	.	TRBV9	TRBJ1-1	.